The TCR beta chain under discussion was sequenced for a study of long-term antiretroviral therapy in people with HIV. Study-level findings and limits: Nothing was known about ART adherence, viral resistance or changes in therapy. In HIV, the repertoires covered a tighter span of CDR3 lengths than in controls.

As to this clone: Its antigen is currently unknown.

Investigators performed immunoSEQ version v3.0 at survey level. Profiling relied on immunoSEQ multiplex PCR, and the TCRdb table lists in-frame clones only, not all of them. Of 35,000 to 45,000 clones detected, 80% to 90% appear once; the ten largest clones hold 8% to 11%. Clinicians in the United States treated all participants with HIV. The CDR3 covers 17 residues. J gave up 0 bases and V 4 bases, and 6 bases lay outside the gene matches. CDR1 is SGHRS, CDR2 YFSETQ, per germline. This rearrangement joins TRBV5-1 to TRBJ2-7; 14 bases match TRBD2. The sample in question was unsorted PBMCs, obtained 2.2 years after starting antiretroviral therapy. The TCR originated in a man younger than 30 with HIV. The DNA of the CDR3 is TGCGCCAGCAGCAGGGGACTAGCGGGAGAGAGCTCCTACGAGCAGTACTTC. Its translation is CASSRGLAGESSYEQYF.